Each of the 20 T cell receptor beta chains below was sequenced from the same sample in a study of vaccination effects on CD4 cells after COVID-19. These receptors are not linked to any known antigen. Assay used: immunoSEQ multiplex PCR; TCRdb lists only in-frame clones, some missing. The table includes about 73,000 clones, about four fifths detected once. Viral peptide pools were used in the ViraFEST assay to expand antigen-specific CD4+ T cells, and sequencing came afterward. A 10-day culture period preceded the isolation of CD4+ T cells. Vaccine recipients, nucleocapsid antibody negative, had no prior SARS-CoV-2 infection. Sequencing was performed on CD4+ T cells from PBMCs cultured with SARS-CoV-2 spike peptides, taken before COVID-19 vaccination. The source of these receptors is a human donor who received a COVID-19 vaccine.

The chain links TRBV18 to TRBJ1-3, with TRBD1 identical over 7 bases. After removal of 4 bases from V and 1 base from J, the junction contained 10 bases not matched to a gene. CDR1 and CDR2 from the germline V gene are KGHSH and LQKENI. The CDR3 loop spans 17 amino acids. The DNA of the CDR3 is TGTGCCAGCTCACTCTCGATCGGCAGGGGGTCTGGAAACACCATATATTTT. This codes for CASSLSIGRGSGNTIYF.

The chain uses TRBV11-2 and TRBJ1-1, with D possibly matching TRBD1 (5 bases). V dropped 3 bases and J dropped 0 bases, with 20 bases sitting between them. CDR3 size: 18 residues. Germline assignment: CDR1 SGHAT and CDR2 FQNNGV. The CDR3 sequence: CASSLHTAGQGLNTEAFF. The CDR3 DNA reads TGTGCCAGCAGCTTGCACACTGCGGGGCAGGGACTGAACACTGAAGCTTTCTTT.

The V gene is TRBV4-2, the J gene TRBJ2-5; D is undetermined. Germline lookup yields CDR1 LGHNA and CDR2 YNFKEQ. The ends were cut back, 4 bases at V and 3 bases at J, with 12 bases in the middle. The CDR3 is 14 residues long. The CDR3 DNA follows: TGTGCCAGCAGCCGGCGGACGGTAGAAGAGACCCAGTACTTC. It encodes CASSRRTVEETQYF.

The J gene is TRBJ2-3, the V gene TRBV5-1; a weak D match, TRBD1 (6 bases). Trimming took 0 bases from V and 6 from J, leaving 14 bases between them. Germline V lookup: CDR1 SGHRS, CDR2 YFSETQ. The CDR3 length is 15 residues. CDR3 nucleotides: TGCGCCAGCAGCTTGGTGACAGGCTCAGGGGATACGCAGTATTTT. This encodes CASSLVTGSGDTQYF.

CDR3 sequence reads: CASSLDKGLYGYTF. CDR3 nucleotide sequence: TGTGCCAGCAGCTTAGACAAAGGATTGTATGGCTACACCTTC. The chain has TRBV7-2 and TRBJ1-2; D call uncertain. The CDR3 length is 14 residues. Trimming cost V 1 base and J 5 bases, with 11 bases left between them. Germline CDR1 and CDR2: SGHTA and FQGNSA.

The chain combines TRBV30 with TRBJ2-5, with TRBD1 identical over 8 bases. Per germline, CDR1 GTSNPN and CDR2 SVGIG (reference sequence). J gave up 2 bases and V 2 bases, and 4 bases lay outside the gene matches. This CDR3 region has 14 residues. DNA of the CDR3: TGTGCCTGGAGTACCGGACAGGGTCAAGAGACCCAGTACTTC. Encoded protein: CAWSTGQGQETQYF.

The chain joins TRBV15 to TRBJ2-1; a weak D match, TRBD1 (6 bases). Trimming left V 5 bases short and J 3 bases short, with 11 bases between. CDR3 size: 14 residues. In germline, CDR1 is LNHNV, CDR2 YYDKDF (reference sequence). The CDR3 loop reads CATSPRQVYNEQFF. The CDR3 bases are TGTGCCACCAGCCCCCGACAGGTCTACAATGAGCAGTTCTTC.

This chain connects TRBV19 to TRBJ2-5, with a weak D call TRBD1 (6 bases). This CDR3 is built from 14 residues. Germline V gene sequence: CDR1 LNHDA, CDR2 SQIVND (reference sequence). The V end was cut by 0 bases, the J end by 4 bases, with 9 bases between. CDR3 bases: TGTGCCAGTAGTATAGATCAGGGGCGAGAGACCCAGTACTTC. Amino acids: CASSIDQGRETQYF.

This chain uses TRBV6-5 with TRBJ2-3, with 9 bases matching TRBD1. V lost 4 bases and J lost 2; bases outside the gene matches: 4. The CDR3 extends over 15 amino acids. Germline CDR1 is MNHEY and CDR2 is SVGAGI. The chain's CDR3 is CASSSNRGPTDTQYF. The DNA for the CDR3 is TGTGCCAGCAGTTCTAACAGGGGGCCCACAGATACGCAGTATTTT.

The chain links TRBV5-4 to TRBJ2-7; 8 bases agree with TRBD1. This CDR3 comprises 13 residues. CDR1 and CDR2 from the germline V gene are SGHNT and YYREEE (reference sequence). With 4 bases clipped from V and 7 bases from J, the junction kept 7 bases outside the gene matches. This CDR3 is CASSRDRLGEQYV. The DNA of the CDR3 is TGTGCCAGCAGCCGGGACAGGTTGGGGGAGCAGTACGTC.

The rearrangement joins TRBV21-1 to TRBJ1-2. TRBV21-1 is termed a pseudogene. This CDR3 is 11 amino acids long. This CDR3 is CASSRSYGYTF. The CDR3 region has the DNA TGTGCCAGCAGCAGAAGTTATGGCTACACCTTC.

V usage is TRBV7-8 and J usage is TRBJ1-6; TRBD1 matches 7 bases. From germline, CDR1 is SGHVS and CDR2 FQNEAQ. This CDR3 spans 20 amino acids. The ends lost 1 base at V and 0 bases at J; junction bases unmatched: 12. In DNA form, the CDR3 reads TGTGCCAGCAGCTTAGATTACCGGGACAGCCATTTCTCCTATAATTCACCCCTCCACTTT. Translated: CASSLDYRDSHFSYNSPLHF. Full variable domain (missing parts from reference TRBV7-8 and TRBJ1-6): GAGVSQSPRYKVAKRGQDVALRCDPISGHVSLFWYQQALGQGPEFLTYFQNEAQLDKSGLPSDRFFAERPEGSVSTLKIQRTQQEDSAVYLCASSLDYRDSHFSYNSPLHFGNGTRLTVT.

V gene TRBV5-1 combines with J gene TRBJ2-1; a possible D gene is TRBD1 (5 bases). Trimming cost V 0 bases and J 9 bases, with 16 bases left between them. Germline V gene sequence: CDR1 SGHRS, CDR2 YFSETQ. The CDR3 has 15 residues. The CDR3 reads CASSLADNQVREQFF. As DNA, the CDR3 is TGCGCCAGCAGCTTGGCGGACAACCAGGTCCGTGAGCAGTTCTTC.

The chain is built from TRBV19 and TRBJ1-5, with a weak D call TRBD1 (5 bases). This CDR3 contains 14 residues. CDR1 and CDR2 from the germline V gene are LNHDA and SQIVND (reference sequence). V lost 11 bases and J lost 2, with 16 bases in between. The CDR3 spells CASAGVWGNQPQHF. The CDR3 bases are TGTGCCTCCGCGGGGGTTTGGGGCAATCAGCCCCAGCATTTT.

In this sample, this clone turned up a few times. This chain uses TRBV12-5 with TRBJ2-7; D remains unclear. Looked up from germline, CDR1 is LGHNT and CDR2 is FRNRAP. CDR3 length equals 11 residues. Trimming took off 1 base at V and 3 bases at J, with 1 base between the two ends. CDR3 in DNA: TGTGCTAGTGGTTTGGGCTACGAGCAGTACGTC. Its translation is CASGLGYEQYV.

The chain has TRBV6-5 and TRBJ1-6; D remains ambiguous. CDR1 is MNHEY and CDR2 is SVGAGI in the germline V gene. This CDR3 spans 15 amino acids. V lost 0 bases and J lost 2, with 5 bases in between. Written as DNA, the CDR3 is TGTGCCAGCAGTTACTCCCAGACCTATAATTCACCCCTCCACTTT. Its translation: CASSYSQTYNSPLHF.

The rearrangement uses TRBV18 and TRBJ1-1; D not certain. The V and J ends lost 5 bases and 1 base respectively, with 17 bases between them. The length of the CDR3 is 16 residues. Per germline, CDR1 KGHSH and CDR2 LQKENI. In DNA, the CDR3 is TGTGCCAGCTCATGGACCACCGTCTCTAGGAACACTGAAGCTTTCTTT. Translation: CASSWTTVSRNTEAFF.

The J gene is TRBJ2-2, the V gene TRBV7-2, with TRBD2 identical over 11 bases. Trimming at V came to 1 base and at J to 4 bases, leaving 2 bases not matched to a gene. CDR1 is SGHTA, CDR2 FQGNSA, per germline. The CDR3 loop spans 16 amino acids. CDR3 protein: CASSLVGLAGTGELFF. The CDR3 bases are TGTGCCAGCAGCTTAGTCGGACTAGCGGGCACCGGGGAGCTGTTTTTT.

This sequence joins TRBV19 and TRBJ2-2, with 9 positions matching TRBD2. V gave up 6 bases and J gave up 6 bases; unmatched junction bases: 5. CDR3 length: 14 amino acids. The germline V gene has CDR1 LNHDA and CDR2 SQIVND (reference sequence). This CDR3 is CASSNQRGAGELFF. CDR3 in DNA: TGTGCCAGTAGCAACCAGCGGGGGGCCGGGGAGCTGTTTTTT. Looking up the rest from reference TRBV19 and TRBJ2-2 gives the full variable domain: DGGITQSPKYLFRKEGQNVTLSCEQNLNHDAMYWYRQDPGQGLRLIYYSQIVNDFQKGDIAEGYSVSREKKESFPLTVTSAQKNPTAFYLCASSNQRGAGELFFGEGSRLTVL.

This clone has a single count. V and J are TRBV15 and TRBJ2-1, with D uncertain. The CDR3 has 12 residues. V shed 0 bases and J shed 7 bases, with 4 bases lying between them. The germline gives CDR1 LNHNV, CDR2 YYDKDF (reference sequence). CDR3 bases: TGTGCCACCAGCAGAGACCAGAATGAGCAGTTCTTC. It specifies CATSRDQNEQFF.